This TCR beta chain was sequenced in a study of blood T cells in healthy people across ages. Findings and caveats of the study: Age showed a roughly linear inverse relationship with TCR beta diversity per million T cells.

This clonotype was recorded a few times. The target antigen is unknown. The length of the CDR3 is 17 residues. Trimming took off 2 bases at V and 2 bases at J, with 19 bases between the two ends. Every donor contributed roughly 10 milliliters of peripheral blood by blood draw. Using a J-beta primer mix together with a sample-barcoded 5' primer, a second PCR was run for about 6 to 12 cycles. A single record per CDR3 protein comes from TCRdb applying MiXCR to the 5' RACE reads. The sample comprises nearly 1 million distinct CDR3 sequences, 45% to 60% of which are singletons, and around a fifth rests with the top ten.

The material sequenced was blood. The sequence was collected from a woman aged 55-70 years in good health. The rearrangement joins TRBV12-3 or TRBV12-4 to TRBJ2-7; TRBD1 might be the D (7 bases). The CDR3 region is CASSLTLEGAPPYEQYF. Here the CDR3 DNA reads TGTGCCAGCAGTTTAACCCTGGAGGGGGCGCCGCCCTACGAGCAGTACTTC.